One and the same sample provided the 13 T cell receptor beta chains below, sequenced in a study of control samples from healthy donors and cancer patients. Repertoires were generated with immunoSEQ multiplex PCR, while TCRdb's copy carries only in-frame clones and drops some. There are roughly 88,000 clones in the sample; 80% to 95% occur only once, and less than 10% lies in the top ten. Sequenced material: blood. These receptors came from a man younger than 35 in good health.

The rearrangement joins TRBV29-1 to TRBJ1-1; D perhaps matches TRBD1 (6 bases). In germline, CDR1 is SQVTM, CDR2 ANQGSEA. Trimming stripped 0 bases from V and 4 bases from J, with 9 bases between. The CDR3 has 13 amino acids. The DNA of the CDR3 is TGCAGCGTTGAAGACAGGGGTGGCACTGAAGCTTTCTTT. Translating gives CSVEDRGGTEAFF.

The J gene is TRBJ1-4, the V gene TRBV27; possible D gene TRBD1, 6 bases. From germline, CDR1 is MNHEY and CDR2 SMNVEV (reference sequence). V was cut by 5 bases and J by 6 bases, with 13 bases left in between. The CDR3 consists of 14 residues. For the CDR3, the DNA is TGTGCCAGCAGTGACAGGCCCGGGGATGAAAAACTGTTTTTT. This sequence encodes CASSDRPGDEKLFF.

The chain uses TRBV13 and TRBJ2-3; TRBD1 is a possible D gene (5 bases). Germline CDR1 reads PRHDT; CDR2 reads FYEKMQ (reference sequence). Trimming left V 7 bases short and J 0 bases short, with 11 bases between. The CDR3 is 14 residues long. CDR3: CASKGHTSTDTQYF. The CDR3 DNA sequence: TGTGCCAGCAAGGGGCACACTAGCACAGATACGCAGTATTTT.

This chain links TRBV2 with TRBJ2-3; TRBD2 matches 10 bases. Per germline, CDR1 SNHLY and CDR2 FYNNEI. CDR3 length equals 15 residues. V lost 5 bases, J lost 3 bases, and 5 bases stayed unmatched. CDR3 bases: TGTGCCAGCAGTCCAAGCGGGGGGGCTACAGATACGCAGTATTTT. Its protein product is CASSPSGGATDTQYF.

This clone occurred a few times. The chain has TRBV7-9 and TRBJ1-2; 9 nucleotides agree with TRBD1. The V segment lost 6 bases and the J segment 3 bases; nucleotides outside the gene matches: 5. The CDR3 is 14 residues long. In germline, CDR1 is SEHNR, CDR2 FQNEAQ (reference sequence). CDR3 amino acids: CASSRQGVDYGYTF. The CDR3 DNA reads TGTGCCAGCAGTCGACAGGGGGTGGACTATGGCTACACCTTC.

This chain connects TRBV5-1 to TRBJ1-3; a possible D gene is TRBD1 (5 bases). Germline CDR1 reads SGHRS; CDR2 reads YFSETQ. The CDR3 is 15 residues long. Trimming removed 0 bases from V and 2 bases from J, with 9 bases in between. CDR3 sequence: CASSLAGGTGNTIYF. The CDR3 bases are TGCGCCAGCAGCTTGGCGGGGGGTACTGGAAACACCATATATTTT.

The J gene is TRBJ1-2, the V gene TRBV5-1, with a possible D match to TRBD1 (5 bases). This CDR3 contains 14 residues. The V gene lost 4 bases and the J gene lost 0 bases, with 10 bases spanning the gap. Looked up from germline, CDR1 is SGHRS and CDR2 is YFSETQ. The CDR3 loop reads CASSPGWANYGYTF. CDR3 sequence (DNA): TGCGCCAGCAGCCCAGGGTGGGCTAACTATGGCTACACCTTC.

The rearrangement joins TRBV4-3 to TRBJ1-1; the D gene is possibly TRBD1 (5 bases). Germline lookup yields CDR1 LGHNA and CDR2 YSLEER. Trimming shortened V by 0 bases and J by 1 base, and 9 bases separated the two germline ends. The CDR3 length is 15 residues. This CDR3 reads CASSQDTGGNTEAFF. CDR3 nucleotides: TGCGCCAGCAGCCAAGATACGGGGGGGAACACTGAAGCTTTCTTT.

J is TRBJ2-3 and V is TRBV5-5; no firm D call. The V and J ends lost 0 bases and 2 bases respectively, with 7 bases between them. The CDR3 runs 14 residues. The germline V gene encodes CDR1 SGHKS and CDR2 YYEKEE (reference sequence). The CDR3 region has the DNA TGTGCCAGCAGCTTGGAGGGCTACACAGATACGCAGTATTTT. The encoded protein is CASSLEGYTDTQYF.

This chain joins TRBV19 and TRBJ2-1; D assignment may be TRBD1 or TRBD2 (5 bases each). The CDR3 is made up of 18 amino acids. Germline V gene sequence: CDR1 LNHDA, CDR2 SQIVND (reference sequence). Trimming cost V 7 bases and J 1 base, with 23 bases left between them. The CDR3 spells CASILGEAKEGSYNEQFF. DNA of the CDR3: TGTGCCAGTATCCTGGGGGAAGCGAAAGAGGGATCCTACAATGAGCAGTTCTTC.

Only one count was recorded for this clone. The chain has TRBV7-3 and TRBJ2-2, with D perhaps given as TRBD1 or TRBD2 (6 bases each). Looked up from germline, CDR1 is SGHTA and CDR2 is FQGTGA. CDR3 length: 16 residues. Deletions cut 4 bases from V and 6 bases from J, with 18 bases between. This CDR3 is CASSSMGGGIPGELFF. In DNA, the CDR3 is TGTGCCAGCAGCTCCATGGGGGGCGGAATACCCGGGGAGCTGTTTTTT.

The chain couples TRBV4-2 to TRBJ1-5; D is unresolved. Germline V gene data show CDR1 as LGHNA and CDR2 as YNFKEQ. CDR3 length equals 15 residues. Trimming pared 0 bases from V and 5 bases from J, leaving 11 bases between. The CDR3 loop reads CASSQDLWPDQPQHF. Written as DNA, the CDR3 is TGTGCCAGCAGCCAAGATCTTTGGCCGGATCAGCCCCAGCATTTT.

V gene TRBV7-2 combines with J gene TRBJ2-1; 16 bases are shared with TRBD2. The germline V gene encodes CDR1 SGHTA and CDR2 FQGNSA. The CDR3 length is 18 residues. V gave up 5 bases and J gave up 1 base; unmatched junction bases: 5. Written as DNA, the CDR3 is TGTGCCAGCAGCCCGGGACTAGCGGGGGGGCGGTCCTACAATGAGCAGTTCTTC. Translation gives CASSPGLAGGRSYNEQFF.